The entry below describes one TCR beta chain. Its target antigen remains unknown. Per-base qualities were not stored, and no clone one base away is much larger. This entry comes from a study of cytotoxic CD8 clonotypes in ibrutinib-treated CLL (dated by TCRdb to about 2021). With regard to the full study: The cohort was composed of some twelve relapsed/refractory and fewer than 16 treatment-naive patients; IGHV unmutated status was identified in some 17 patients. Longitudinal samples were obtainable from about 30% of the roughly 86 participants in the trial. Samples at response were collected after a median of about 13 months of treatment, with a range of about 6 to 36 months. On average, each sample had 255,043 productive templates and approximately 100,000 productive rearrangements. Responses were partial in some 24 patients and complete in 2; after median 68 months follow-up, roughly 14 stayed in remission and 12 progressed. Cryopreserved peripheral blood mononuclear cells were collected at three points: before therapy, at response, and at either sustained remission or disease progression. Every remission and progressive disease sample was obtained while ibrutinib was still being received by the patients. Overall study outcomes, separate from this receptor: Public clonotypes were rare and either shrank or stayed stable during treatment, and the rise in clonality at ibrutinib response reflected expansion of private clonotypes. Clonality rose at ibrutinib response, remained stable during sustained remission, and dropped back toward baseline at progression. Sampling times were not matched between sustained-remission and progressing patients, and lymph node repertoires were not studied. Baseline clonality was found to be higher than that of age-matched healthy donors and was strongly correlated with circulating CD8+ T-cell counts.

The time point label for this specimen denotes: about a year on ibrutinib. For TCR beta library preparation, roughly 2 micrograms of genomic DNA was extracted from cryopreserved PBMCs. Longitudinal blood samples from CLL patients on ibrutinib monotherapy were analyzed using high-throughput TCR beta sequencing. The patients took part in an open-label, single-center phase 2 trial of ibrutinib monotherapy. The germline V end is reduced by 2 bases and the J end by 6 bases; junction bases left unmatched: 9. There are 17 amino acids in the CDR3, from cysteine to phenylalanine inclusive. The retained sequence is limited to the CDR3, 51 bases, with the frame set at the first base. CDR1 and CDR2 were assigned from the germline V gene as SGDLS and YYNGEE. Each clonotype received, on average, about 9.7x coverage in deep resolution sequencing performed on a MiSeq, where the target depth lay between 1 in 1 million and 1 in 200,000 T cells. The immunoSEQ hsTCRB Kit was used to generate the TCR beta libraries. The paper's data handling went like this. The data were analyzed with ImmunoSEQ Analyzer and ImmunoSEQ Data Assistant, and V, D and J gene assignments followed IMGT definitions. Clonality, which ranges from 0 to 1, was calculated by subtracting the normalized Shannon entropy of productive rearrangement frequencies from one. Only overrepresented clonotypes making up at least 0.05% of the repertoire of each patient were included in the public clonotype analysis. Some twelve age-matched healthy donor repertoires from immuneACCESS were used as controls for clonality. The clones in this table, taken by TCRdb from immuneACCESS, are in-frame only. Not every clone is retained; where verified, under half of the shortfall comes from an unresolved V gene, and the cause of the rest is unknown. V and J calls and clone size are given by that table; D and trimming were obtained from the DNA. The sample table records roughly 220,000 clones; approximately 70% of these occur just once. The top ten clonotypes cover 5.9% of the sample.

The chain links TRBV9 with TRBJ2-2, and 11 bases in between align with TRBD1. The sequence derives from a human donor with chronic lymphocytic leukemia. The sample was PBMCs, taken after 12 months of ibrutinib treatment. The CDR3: CASSVFPTGQGAGELFF. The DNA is TGTGCCAGCAGCGTCTTTCCTACGGGACAGGGGGCCGGGGAGCTGTTTTTT.